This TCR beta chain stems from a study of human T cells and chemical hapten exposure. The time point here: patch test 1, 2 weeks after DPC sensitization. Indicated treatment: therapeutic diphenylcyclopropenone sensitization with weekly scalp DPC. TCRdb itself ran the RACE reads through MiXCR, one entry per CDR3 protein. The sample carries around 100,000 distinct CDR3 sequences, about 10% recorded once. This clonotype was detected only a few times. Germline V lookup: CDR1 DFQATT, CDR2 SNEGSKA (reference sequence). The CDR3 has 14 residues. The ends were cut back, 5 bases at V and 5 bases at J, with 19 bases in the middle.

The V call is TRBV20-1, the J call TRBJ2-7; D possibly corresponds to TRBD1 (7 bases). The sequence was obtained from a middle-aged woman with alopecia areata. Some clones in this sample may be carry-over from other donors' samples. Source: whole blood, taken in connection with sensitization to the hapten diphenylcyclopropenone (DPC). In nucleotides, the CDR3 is TGCAGTGCTGACCCCTCAGGGGGGTTCGACGAGCAGTACTTC. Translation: CSADPSGGFDEQYF.